Listed here is a single TCR beta chain. Mismatch with germline at one junction end may stem from a read error. Germline values: CDR1 MNHEY, CDR2 SMNVEV (reference sequence). CDR3 size: 14 residues. TCRdb analysed the reads with MiXCR anew, one entry per CDR3 protein. This repertoire shows 80,000 to 100,000 distinct CDR3 sequences, roughly a third found once; its top ten account for roughly 2.2%. The data stem from a study of type 1 regulatory T cells. Study summary: An in vitro protocol generated T-allo10, a Tr1-enriched, alloantigen-specific CD4 T cell product.

This clonotype was sampled from a human donor in good health. The specimen sequenced was CD4+ T cells, either the whole sample or a sorted fraction (not recorded which). The rearrangement joins TRBV27 to TRBJ2-7, with TRBD1 matching over 7 bases. CDR3 sequence reads: CASGFSPPRGSLYF. CDR3 DNA sequence: TGTGCCAGCGGTTTCTCACCGCCCAGGGGGAGTTTGTACTTC.